This T cell receptor beta chain came from a study of OX40 agonist ivuxolimab in advanced cancers. Background on the study: A mean age of roughly 66 years, range about 20 to 85, was recorded, and over 65% were male.

The cohort excluded patients with autoimmune disease history or systemic immunosuppression. Method: immunoSEQ multiplex PCR; TCRdb's copy keeps in-frame clones and lacks some. The data hold about 28,000 clones, with approximately 90% observed a single time. Regarding this clone: Its cognate antigen is unknown.

The CDR3 consists of 11 residues. The germline V gene encodes CDR1 SNHLY and CDR2 FYNNEI. Trimming removed 5 bases at V and 5 bases at J, with 7 bases between. Study findings and constraints: Mean expanded clone counts were higher in CD8+ than CD4+ T cells. Nonresponders included some who also had low normalized T-cell clonal expansion.

J is TRBJ2-7 and V is TRBV2, with D unresolved. The TCR sequence derives from an adult with an advanced solid tumor such as melanoma, head and neck, liver or kidney cancer. This material consisted of CD4+ or CD8+ T cells sorted from blood, taken in a trial of the OX40 agonist ivuxolimab. DNA for the CDR3: TGTGCCAGCAGTCCAAGAAACGAGCAGTACTTC. This translates into CASSPRNEQYF. Using reference TRBV2 and TRBJ2-7 for the parts outside the CDR3, the full variable domain is EPEVTQTPSHQVTQMGQEVILRCVPISNHLYFYWYRQILGQKVEFLVSFYNNEISEKSEIFDDQFSVERPDGSNFTLKIRSTKLEDSAMYFCASSPRNEQYFGPGTRLTVT.